Listed below are T cell receptor beta chains from one sample, sequenced in a study of vaccination effects on CD4 cells after COVID-19. Their antigens remain unidentified. Profiled with immunoSEQ multiplex PCR; TCRdb holds only in-frame clones, not every one. The table records some 41,000 clones, about 66% of them present only once. The sequencing here drew on CD4+ T cells from PBMCs cultured with HCoV-OC43 spike peptides, taken before COVID-19 vaccination. The receptors derive from a human donor who received a COVID-19 vaccine. Each CDR3 is given with its conserved first and last residue. The D gene is left open where the match is weak. Size is stated for part of the rows, as once, few or many counts, or as a class when the clone is expanded.

clone_size j_call d_call v_call cdr3_aa cdr3_nt
NA TRBJ1-3 NA TRBV29-1 CSVIGQSYTIYF TGCAGCGTTATCGGACAGTCATACACCATATATTTT
NA TRBJ2-6 NA TRBV7-9 CASSGKGLHSGANVLTF TGTGCCAGCAGCGGAAAGGGACTCCACTCTGGGGCCAACGTCCTGACTTTC
NA TRBJ1-1 NA TRBV5-6 CASSYGDGEAFF TGTGCCAGCAGCTACGGGGATGGGGAAGCTTTCTTT
NA TRBJ2-2 NA TRBV6-5 CASRPRGATGELFF TGTGCCAGCAGACCCAGGGGGGCCACCGGGGAGCTGTTTTTT
NA TRBJ2-7 NA TRBV2 CASSEIPRYEQYF TGTGCCAGCAGTGAGATCCCCAGGTACGAGCAGTACTTC
NA TRBJ1-1 NA TRBV6-5 CASSYLTGASGAFF TGTGCCAGCAGTTACCTGACAGGCGCCTCTGGGGCTTTCTTT
NA TRBJ2-4 NA TRBV29-1 CSVEGSIGIQYF TGCAGCGTTGAAGGTTCGATAGGTATTCAGTACTTC
once TRBJ2-7 NA TRBV13 CASSLEAGPYEQYF TGTGCCAGCAGCTTAGAGGCAGGGCCCTACGAGCAGTACTTC
few TRBJ1-3 NA TRBV12-2 CASRRKTGSSYSGNTIYF TGTGCAAGTCGCCGAAAGACGGGATCTTCTTACTCTGGAAACACCATATATTTT
few TRBJ1-1 NA TRBV7-9 CASSLRGGGDTEAFF TGTGCCAGCAGCTTACGAGGAGGGGGGGACACTGAAGCTTTCTTT
NA TRBJ2-1 TRBD2 TRBV5-4 CASSLEALADYWGLNEQFF TGTGCCAGCAGCTTGGAGGCACTAGCGGACTACTGGGGTCTCAATGAGCAGTTCTTC
NA TRBJ1-2 TRBD1 TRBV28 CASSPGTGVGYTF TGTGCCAGCAGTCCTGGGACAGGCGTAGGCTACACCTTC
few TRBJ1-6 NA TRBV9 CASSVGWGSYNSPLHF TGTGCCAGCAGCGTCGGGTGGGGTTCGTATAATTCACCCCTCCACTTT
NA TRBJ1-2 NA TRBV28 CASNSGFNYGYTF TGTGCCAGCAATTCGGGATTTAACTATGGCTACACCTTC
NA TRBJ1-4 NA TRBV18 CASSPGIINEKLFF TGTGCCAGCTCACCGGGGATCATTAATGAAAAACTGTTTTTT
NA TRBJ1-3 TRBD1 TRBV27 CASSRDRGSGNTIYF TGTGCCAGCAGTCGCGACAGGGGATCTGGAAACACCATATATTTT
NA TRBJ2-7 NA TRBV6-5 CASSYARRYEQYF TGTGCCAGCAGTTACGCCCGGCGTTACGAGCAGTACTTC
NA TRBJ1-3 NA TRBV6-1 CASSEGTGSSGNTIYF TGTGCCAGCAGTGAGGGAACAGGGAGCTCTGGAAACACCATATATTTT
NA TRBJ1-1 TRBD1 TRBV7-8 CASSPREGAGPEAFF TGTGCCAGCAGCCCACGGGAGGGGGCTGGCCCTGAAGCTTTCTTT
NA TRBJ2-5 NA TRBV6-5 CASTKDRDLTETQYF TGTGCCAGCACAAAAGATAGGGACTTAACAGAGACCCAGTACTTC
NA TRBJ2-3 TRBD1 TRBV10-3 CAITAGQGGTDTQYF TGTGCCATCACCGCGGGACAGGGAGGCACAGATACGCAGTATTTT
NA TRBJ2-7 NA TRBV10-3 CAISEPVTGLAYEQYF TGTGCCATCAGTGAGCCCGTAACAGGGCTCGCCTACGAGCAGTACTTC
few TRBJ1-1 NA TRBV5-5 CASSSRDGLSRFF TGTGCCAGCAGCTCCAGGGACGGCCTTTCACGATTCTTT
NA TRBJ2-3 NA TRBV13 CASSFGGADTQYF TGTGCCAGCAGCTTCGGGGGCGCAGATACGCAGTATTTT
once TRBJ1-5 NA TRBV11-2 CASSNSHNQPQHF TGTGCCAGCAGCAACAGCCACAATCAGCCCCAGCATTTT
few TRBJ1-1 NA TRBV20-1 CSASRGRVNTEAFF TGCAGTGCTAGTCGGGGACGGGTGAACACTGAAGCTTTCTTT
NA TRBJ1-1 TRBD1 TRBV19 CASSIWGAGGMMNTEAFF TGTGCCAGTAGTATCTGGGGGGCAGGGGGAATGATGAACACTGAAGCTTTCTTT
NA TRBJ1-2 NA TRBV5-1 CASSLGLAASGYGYTF TGCGCCAGCAGCTTGGGGTTGGCGGCCAGTGGGTATGGCTACACCTTC
NA TRBJ2-3 TRBD2 TRBV5-4 CASSLAGLAGVGTDTQYF TGTGCCAGCAGCTTGGCGGGACTAGCGGGAGTTGGCACAGATACGCAGTATTTT